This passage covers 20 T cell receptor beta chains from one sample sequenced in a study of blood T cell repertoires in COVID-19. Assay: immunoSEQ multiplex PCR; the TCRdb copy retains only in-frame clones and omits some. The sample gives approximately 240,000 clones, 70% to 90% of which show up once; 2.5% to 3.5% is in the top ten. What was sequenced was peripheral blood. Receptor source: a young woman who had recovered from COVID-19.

This CDR3 is CASSAGTGPYGYTF. As DNA, the CDR3 is TGTGCCAGCAGCGCGGGGACAGGACCGTATGGCTACACCTTC. V and J are TRBV9 and TRBJ1-2; 8 positions agree with TRBD1. Trimming took 3 bases from V and 5 from J; bases not matched to a gene: 6. Germline CDR1 SGDLS, CDR2 YYNGEE. The CDR3 runs to 14 residues.

This chain's CDR3 is CASSYGQINYGYTF. The CDR3 DNA reads as TGTGCCAGCAGCTACGGACAGATTAACTATGGCTACACCTTC. This rearrangement joins TRBV5-6 to TRBJ1-2; D possibly corresponds to TRBD1 (6 bases). V was shortened by 3 bases and J by 1 base, with 10 bases between the two germline ends. The CDR3 consists of 14 residues. In germline, CDR1 is SGHDT, CDR2 YYEEEE. Full variable domain (missing parts from reference TRBV5-6 and TRBJ1-2): DAGVTQSPTHLIKTRGQQVTLRCSPKSGHDTVSWYQQALGQGPQFIFQYYEEEERQRGNFPDRFSGHQFPNYSSELNVNALLLGDSALYLCASSYGQINYGYTFGSGTRLTVV.

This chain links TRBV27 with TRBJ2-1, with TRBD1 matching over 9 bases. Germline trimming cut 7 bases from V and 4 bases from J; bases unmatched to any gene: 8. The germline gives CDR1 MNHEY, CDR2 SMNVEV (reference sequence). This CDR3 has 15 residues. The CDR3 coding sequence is TGTGCCAGCACCCCAAGGACAGGGGCTTACAATGAGCAGTTCTTC. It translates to CASTPRTGAYNEQFF.

The CDR3 DNA sequence: TGTGCCAGCAGCCAAGATCTCTCCGGGGGTTTGGCCAAAAACATTCAGTACTTC. Translating gives CASSQDLSGGLAKNIQYF. The gene calls are TRBV3-1 (or the pseudogene TRBV3-2) and TRBJ2-4, with D maybe TRBD2 (6 bases). Trimming pared 0 bases from V and 1 base from J, leaving 16 bases between. Germline CDR1 reads LGHDT; CDR2 reads YNNKEL (reference sequence). The CDR3 sequence is 18 residues long.

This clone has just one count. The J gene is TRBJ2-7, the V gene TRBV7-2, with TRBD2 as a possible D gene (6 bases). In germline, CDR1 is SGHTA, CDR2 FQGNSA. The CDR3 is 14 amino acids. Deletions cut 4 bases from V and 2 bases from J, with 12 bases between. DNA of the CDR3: TGTGCCAGCAGCTCGGGACTCTCAACCTACGAGCAGTACTTC. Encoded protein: CASSSGLSTYEQYF.

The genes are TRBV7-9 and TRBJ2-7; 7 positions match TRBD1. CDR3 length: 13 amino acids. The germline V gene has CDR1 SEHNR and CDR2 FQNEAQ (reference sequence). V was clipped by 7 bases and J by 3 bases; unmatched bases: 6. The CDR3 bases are TGTGCCAGCAACGACAGGGACAGCTACGAGCAGTACTTC. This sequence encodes CASNDRDSYEQYF.

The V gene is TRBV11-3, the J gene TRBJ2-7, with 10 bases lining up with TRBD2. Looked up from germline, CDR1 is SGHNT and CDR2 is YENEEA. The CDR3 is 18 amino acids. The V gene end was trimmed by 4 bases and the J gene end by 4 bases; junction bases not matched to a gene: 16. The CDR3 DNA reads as TGTGCCAGCAGCTCTCGACTCCAGCGGGGGGGAATTCTTTACGAGCAGTACTTC. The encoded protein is CASSSRLQRGGILYEQYF.

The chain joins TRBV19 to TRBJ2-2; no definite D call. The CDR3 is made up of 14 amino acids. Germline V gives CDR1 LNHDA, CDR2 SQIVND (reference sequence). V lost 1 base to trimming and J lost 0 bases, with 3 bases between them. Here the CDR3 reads CASSIVTNTGELFF. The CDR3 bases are TGTGCCAGTAGTATAGTAACGAACACCGGGGAGCTGTTTTTT.

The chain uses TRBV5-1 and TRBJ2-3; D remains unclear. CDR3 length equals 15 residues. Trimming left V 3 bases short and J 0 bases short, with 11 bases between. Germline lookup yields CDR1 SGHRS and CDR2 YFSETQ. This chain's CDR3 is CASSSRTPSTDTQYF. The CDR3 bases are TGCGCCAGCAGCTCGCGTACCCCCAGCACAGATACGCAGTATTTT.

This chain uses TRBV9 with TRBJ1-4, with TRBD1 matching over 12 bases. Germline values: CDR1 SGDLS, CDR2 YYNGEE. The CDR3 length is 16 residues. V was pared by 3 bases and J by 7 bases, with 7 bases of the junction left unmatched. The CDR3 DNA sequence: TGTGCCAGCAGCGCCTCGCCGGGACAGGGGGCTGAAAAACTGTTTTTT. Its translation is CASSASPGQGAEKLFF.

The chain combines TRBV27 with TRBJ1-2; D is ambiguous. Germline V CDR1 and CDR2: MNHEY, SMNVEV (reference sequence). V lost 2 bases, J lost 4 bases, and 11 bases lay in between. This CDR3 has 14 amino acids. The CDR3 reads CASSLSSGGYGYTF. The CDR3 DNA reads TGTGCCAGCAGTTTAAGCAGTGGAGGCTATGGCTACACCTTC.

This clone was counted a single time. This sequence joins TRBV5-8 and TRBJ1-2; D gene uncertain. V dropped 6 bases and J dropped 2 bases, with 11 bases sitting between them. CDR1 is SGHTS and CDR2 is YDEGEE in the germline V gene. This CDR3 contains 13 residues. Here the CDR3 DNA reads TGTGCCAGCACCTTCACCGCGAACTATGGCTACACCTTC. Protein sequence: CASTFTANYGYTF.

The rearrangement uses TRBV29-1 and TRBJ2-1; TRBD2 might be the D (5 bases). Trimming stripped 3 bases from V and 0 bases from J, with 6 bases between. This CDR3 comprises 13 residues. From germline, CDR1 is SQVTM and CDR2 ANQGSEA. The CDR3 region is CSVEGSSYNEQFF. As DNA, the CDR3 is TGCAGCGTTGAGGGGAGCTCCTACAATGAGCAGTTCTTC.

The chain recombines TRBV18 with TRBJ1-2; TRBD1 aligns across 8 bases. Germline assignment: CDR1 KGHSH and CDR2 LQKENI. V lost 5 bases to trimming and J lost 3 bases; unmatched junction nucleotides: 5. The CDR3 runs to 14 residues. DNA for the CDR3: TGTGCCAGCTCAGACGACAGGGGCCACTATGGCTACACCTTC. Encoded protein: CASSDDRGHYGYTF. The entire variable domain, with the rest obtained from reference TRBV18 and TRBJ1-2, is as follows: NAGVMQNPRHLVRRRGQEARLRCSPMKGHSHVYWYRQLPEEGLKFMVYLQKENIIDESGMPKERFSAEFPKEGPSILRIQQVVRGDSAAYFCASSDDRGHYGYTFGSGTRLTVV.

The CDR3 DNA follows: TGCGCCAGCAGCTTAGATTTAAGAGGGGGAGCTTTCTTT. Protein: CASSLDLRGGAFF. The chain carries TRBV5-1 and TRBJ1-1, with TRBD1 as a possible D gene (6 bases). CDR1 is SGHRS and CDR2 is YFSETQ in the germline V gene. V lost 2 bases and J 10 bases, leaving 15 bases between the germline ends. This CDR3 is 13 amino acids long.

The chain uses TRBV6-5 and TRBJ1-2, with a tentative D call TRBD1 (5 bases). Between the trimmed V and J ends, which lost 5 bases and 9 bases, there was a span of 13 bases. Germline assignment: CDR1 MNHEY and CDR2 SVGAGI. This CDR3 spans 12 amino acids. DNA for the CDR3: TGTGCCAGCAGTCCTGGAGGGGTCAGCTACACCTTC. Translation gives CASSPGGVSYTF.

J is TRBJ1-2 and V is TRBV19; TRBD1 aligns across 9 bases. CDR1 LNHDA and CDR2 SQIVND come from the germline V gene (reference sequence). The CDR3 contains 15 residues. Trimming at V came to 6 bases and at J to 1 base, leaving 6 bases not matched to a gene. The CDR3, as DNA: TGTGCCAGTAGAACGGGACAGGGAAATAACTATGGCTACACCTTC. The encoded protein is CASRTGQGNNYGYTF.

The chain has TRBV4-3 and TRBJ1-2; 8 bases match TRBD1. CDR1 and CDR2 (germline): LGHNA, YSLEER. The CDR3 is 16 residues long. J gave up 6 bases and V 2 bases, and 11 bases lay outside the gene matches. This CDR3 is CASSQNPGQGFNGYTF. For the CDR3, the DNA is TGCGCCAGCAGCCAAAACCCTGGACAGGGTTTTAATGGCTACACCTTC.

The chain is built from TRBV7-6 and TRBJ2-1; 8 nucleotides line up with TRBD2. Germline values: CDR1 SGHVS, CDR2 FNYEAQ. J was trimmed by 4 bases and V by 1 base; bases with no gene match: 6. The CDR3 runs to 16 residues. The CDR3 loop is CASSLVPGGGYNEQFF. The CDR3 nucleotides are TGTGCCAGCAGCTTAGTCCCTGGCGGGGGGTACAATGAGCAGTTCTTC. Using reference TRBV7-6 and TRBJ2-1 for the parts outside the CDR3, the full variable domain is GAGVSQSPRYKVTKRGQDVALRCDPISGHVSLYWYRQALGQGPEFLTYFNYEAQQDKSGLPNDRFSAERPEGSISTLTIQRTEQRDSAMYRCASSLVPGGGYNEQFFGPGTRLTVL.

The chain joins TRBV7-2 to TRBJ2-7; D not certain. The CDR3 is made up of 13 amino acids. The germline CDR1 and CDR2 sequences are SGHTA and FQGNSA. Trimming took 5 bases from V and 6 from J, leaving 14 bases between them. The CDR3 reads CASSHTPLVEQYF. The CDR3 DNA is TGTGCCAGCAGCCACACCCCCCTTGTCGAGCAGTACTTC.